Shown below are 5 T cell receptor beta chains from a single sample sequenced in a study of identical twins (dated by TCRdb to between 2015 and 2016). Library prep was done by 5' RACE. TCRdb records Illumina HiSeq 2000 as the sequencer. The raw public data were reprocessed by TCRdb itself: fastp quality trimming at Q25, MiXCR clonotype calling, in-frame beta chains only. Identical CDR3 protein sequences are pooled into one entry, listed with their most common genes and DNA. The sample contains 1,800,000 or so distinct CDR3 sequences, about 31% of them found a single time. Clones ranked in the top ten supply 0.25% to 0.3% of the sample. Sequencing input: cord blood. These TCRs come from a newborn girl in good health.

V is TRBV4-1 and J is TRBJ2-3; no firm D call. V was cut by 0 bases and J by 1 base, with 5 bases left in between. CDR1 MGHRA and CDR2 YSYEKL come from the germline V gene. CDR3 length: 14 residues. CDR3 nucleotide sequence: TGCGCCAGCAGCCAAGAGACCCGCACAGATACGCAGTATTTT. Encoded protein: CASSQETRTDTQYF.

V usage is TRBV10-1 and J usage is TRBJ2-1; D is possibly TRBD2 (6 bases). The CDR3 is 16 amino acids. Germline V gene lookup returns CDR1 WNHNN and CDR2 SYGVQD (reference sequence). Trimming stripped 10 bases from V and 5 bases from J, with 24 bases between. CDR3 protein: CAIVWAAGLLDNEQFF. The CDR3 DNA is TGCGCCATCGTGTGGGCGGCGGGGCTTCTGGACAATGAGCAGTTCTTC.

This clonotype was observed at least ten times. The V gene is TRBV20-1, the J gene TRBJ1-4; 8 positions agree with TRBD1. Per germline, CDR1 DFQATT and CDR2 SNEGSKA (reference sequence). CDR3 size: 12 residues. V trimming: 2 bases; J trimming: 7 bases; junction bases outside the gene matches: 0. DNA for the CDR3: TGCAGTGCTAGACAGGGGGCTGAAAAACTGTTTTTT. Encoded protein: CSARQGAEKLFF.

V and J are TRBV4-1 and TRBJ2-5; a possible D gene is TRBD1 (5 bases). V lost 1 base, J lost 5 bases, and 11 bases lay in between. The CDR3 contains 14 residues. Germline V gives CDR1 MGHRA, CDR2 YSYEKL. CDR3 amino acids: CASSQGQGYETQYF. The CDR3 region has the DNA TGCGCCAGCAGCCAAGGGCAGGGTTATGAGACCCAGTACTTC.

The rearrangement links TRBV28 to TRBJ2-3; no clear D. This CDR3 contains 16 residues. Germline V gene lookup returns CDR1 MDHEN and CDR2 SYDVKM. V was trimmed by 1 base and J by 0 bases, leaving 11 bases between them. As DNA, the CDR3 is TGTGCCAGCAGTTTATTCGGGTCTACTAGCACAGATACGCAGTATTTT. Amino acids: CASSLFGSTSTDTQYF. The full variable domain, rest sourced from reference TRBV28 and TRBJ2-3, is DVKVTQSSRYLVKRTGEKVFLECVQDMDHENMFWYRQDPGLGLRLIYFSYDVKMKEKGDIPEGYSVSREKKERFSLILESASTNQTSMYLCASSLFGSTSTDTQYFGPGTRLTVL.